These 18 T cell receptor beta chains were all obtained from the same sample, sequenced in a study of kidney transplant recipient with SARS-CoV-2 infection. TCRdb reanalysed the reads using MiXCR and keeps one entry per CDR3 protein. The repertoire consists of under 250,000 distinct CDR3 sequences, with around 28% occurring once and the leading ten covering roughly 7%. The material was a blood sample, obtained at baseline and between days 110 and 120 from a kidney transplant recipient. The source of these receptors is a male patient aged 30 to 40 who had COVID-19 and was a kidney transplant recipient. Certain T cells may be donor cells from the graft.

Of note for this clonotype: A much bigger clone sits one base away, suggesting this may be a read error. This chain links TRBV24-1 with TRBJ1-2, with D unresolved. The CDR3 spans 17 residues. CDR1 and CDR2 (germline): KGHDR, SFDVKD. CDR3 loop: CAASLRLSTRKTYGYTF. Written as DNA, the CDR3 is TGTGCCGCCAGTCTGCGACTTAGTACCAGAAAGACCTATGGCTACACCTTC.

This clonotype has just a few counts. The rearrangement links TRBV7-3 to TRBJ2-1; 7 nucleotides align to TRBD2. V lost 2 bases to trimming and J lost 8 bases; unmatched junction nucleotides: 6. Per the germline V gene, CDR1 is SGHTA and CDR2 is FQGTGA. The CDR3 has 14 residues. CDR3 residues: CASSLGRELDEQFF. The CDR3 coding sequence is TGTGCCAGCAGCTTAGGGCGGGAGCTCGATGAGCAGTTCTTC.

This clonotype was recorded at least ten times. The chain employs TRBV7-2 and TRBJ1-4; 7 bases line up with TRBD1. J was trimmed by 7 bases and V by 3 bases; bases with no gene match: 8. CDR3 length equals 15 residues. Germline V gene data show CDR1 as SGHTA and CDR2 as FQGNSA. DNA for the CDR3: TGTGCCAGCAGCTTTACAACAGGGGCGGCTGAAAAACTGTTTTTT. Translation: CASSFTTGAAEKLFF.

With respect to this clonotype: A much larger clone lies a single base off, so this may be a read error. The rearrangement links TRBV6-9 to TRBJ1-2; D unresolved. The germline gives CDR1 MNHGY, CDR2 SVAAGI. This CDR3 is built from 17 residues. This CDR3 reads CASSAAWPYGKTYDYTF. In DNA form, the CDR3 reads TGTGCCAGCAGTGCGGCCTGGCCTTACGGAAAGACCTATGACTACACCTTC.

To note about this clonotype: This may come from a read error, since a much larger clone is one base off. This chain links TRBV4-1 with TRBJ1-2; D might be TRBD1 (5 bases). The germline V gene has CDR1 MGHRA and CDR2 YSYEKL. The CDR3 has 15 residues. The CDR3: CASNQMGRRNYGYTF. The DNA for the CDR3 is TGCGCCAGCAACCAAATGGGGCGGCGGAACTATGGCTACACCTTC.

This clonotype has just one count. Since a much larger clone is just one base distant, this may be a read error. The V call is TRBV1, the J call TRBJ2-6; TRBD1 is the table's D call, not checked against the DNA. TRBV1 is given as a pseudogene. The CDR3 is made up of 18 amino acids. CDR3 protein: CTSSEQGLCIKWANVLTF. CDR3 in DNA: TGCACCAGCAGTGAACAGGGTTTGTGCATAAAGTGGGCCAACGTCCTGACTTTC.

The V call is TRBV6-4, the J call TRBJ2-1, with no clear D. V was trimmed by 3 bases and J by 0 bases, leaving 9 bases between them. The length of the CDR3 is 15 residues. Looked up from germline, CDR1 is MRHNA and CDR2 is SNTAGT. The CDR3 is CASSDEASSYNEQFF. In DNA, the CDR3 is TGTGCCAGCAGTGATGAAGCCAGCTCCTACAATGAGCAGTTCTTC.

This clonotype was recorded a few times. This chain links TRBV2 with TRBJ1-6; D ambiguous. The V gene lost 6 bases and the J gene lost 10 bases, with 22 bases spanning the gap. CDR1 is SNHLY and CDR2 is FYNNEI in the germline V gene. There are 16 residues in the CDR3. The CDR3 DNA is TGTGCCAGCAGCCCCGGGCCGGGGAGGGATGAATCACCCCTCCACTTT. Its translation is CASSPGPGRDESPLHF.

V is TRBV9 and J is TRBJ2-1; 15 nucleotides match TRBD2. This CDR3 comprises 18 residues. Trimming removed 0 bases from V and 5 bases from J; junction bases left unmatched: 6. Germline V CDR1 and CDR2: SGDLS, YYNGEE. CDR3 sequence reads: CASSVDVGTSGRNNEQFF. The CDR3 DNA is TGTGCCAGCAGCGTAGATGTTGGGACTAGCGGGAGGAACAATGAGCAGTTCTTC.

This clonotype was recorded at least ten times. The chain combines TRBV19 with TRBJ2-3; 8 nucleotides agree with TRBD2. The V gene's germline CDR1 is LNHDA and CDR2 SQIVND (reference sequence). V lost 5 bases and J lost 0; bases outside the gene matches: 7. The CDR3 is made up of 16 amino acids. The CDR3 nucleotides read TGTGCCAGTAGTTCCCGGGTAGCGGGGAGCACAGATACGCAGTATTTT. This translates into CASSSRVAGSTDTQYF.

Details on this clonotype: Just one base apart from a much larger clone, this may be a read error. The rearrangement links TRBV7-3 to TRBJ2-7; 11 positions match TRBD2. CDR3 size: 21 residues. The V gene end was trimmed by 3 bases and the J gene end by 1 base; junction bases not matched to a gene: 20. Germline V gene lookup returns CDR1 SGHTA and CDR2 FQGTGA. DNA of the CDR3: TGTGCCAGCAGCTTTGCTAAGGTTGGCTATTCAGGACTAGCGGGTTCCTACGAGCAGTACGTC. Translating it yields CASSFAKVGYSGLAGSYEQYV.

There are a few counts of this clonotype. The rearrangement joins TRBV4-3 to TRBJ2-1; 10 positions match TRBD2. Trimming cost V 4 bases and J 9 bases; bases outside gene matches: 9. Per the germline V gene, CDR1 is LGHNA and CDR2 is YSLEER. The CDR3 consists of 15 residues. The CDR3 region is CASSRGAGGPGEQFF. In nucleotides, the CDR3 is TGCGCCAGCAGCCGGGGAGCGGGGGGGCCTGGTGAGCAGTTCTTC.

This clonotype was observed at least ten times. The J gene is TRBJ2-7, the V gene TRBV10-3, with 7 bases identical to TRBD2. The CDR3 runs to 11 residues. Per the germline V gene, CDR1 is ENHRY and CDR2 is SYGVKD. The ends lost 6 bases at V and 12 bases at J; junction bases unmatched: 8. The chain's CDR3 is CAISEGEGRYF. The CDR3 DNA sequence: TGTGCCATCAGCGAAGGGGAGGGGCGGTACTTC.

The sample holds many counts of this clonotype. This sequence joins TRBV28 and TRBJ1-4, with D possibly being TRBD1 (5 bases). The V gene lost 6 bases and the J gene lost 7 bases, with 15 bases spanning the gap. The germline gives CDR1 MDHEN, CDR2 SYDVKM. This CDR3 has 14 amino acids. This chain's CDR3 is CASSPLPGPEKLFF. The CDR3 nucleotides are TGTGCCAGCAGCCCACTACCGGGGCCTGAAAAACTGTTTTTT. Complete variable domain (other parts from reference TRBV28 and TRBJ1-4): DVKVTQSSRYLVKRTGEKVFLECVQDMDHENMFWYRQDPGLGLRLIYFSYDVKMKEKGDIPEGYSVSREKKERFSLILESASTNQTSMYLCASSPLPGPEKLFFGSGTQLSVL.

At least ten counts were recorded for this clonotype. An end of the junction differs from the germline gene, which may be a read error. J is TRBJ1-2 and V is TRBV10-1, with D unresolved. The CDR3 covers 17 residues. Germline CDR1 and CDR2: WNHNN and SYGVQD (reference sequence). CDR3 sequence (DNA): TGCGCCAGCAGTGCGCGCAGAAGATCGCGAAAGACCTATGGATACACCTTC. Translated, it gives CASSARRRSRKTYGYTF.

On this clonotype itself: This may come from a read error, since a much larger clone is one base off. V is TRBV5-3 and J is TRBJ1-2; D is uncertain. TRBV5-3 is labeled an ORF, and its function is uncertain. The V end was cut by 6 bases, the J end by 4 bases, with 22 bases between. The CDR3 runs to 16 residues. The chain's CDR3 is CARIVVAVRKTYGYTF. CDR3 DNA: TGTGCCAGAATTGTGGTAGCGGTGAGAAAGACCTATGGCTACACCTTC.

A note on this clonotype: A single base separates this from a much larger clone, so it may be a read error. This chain uses TRBV6-9 with TRBJ1-2, with D uncertain. The CDR3 covers 17 residues. Germline CDR1 reads MNHGY; CDR2 reads SVAAGI. The CDR3 loop is CAGSPSEPYGKTYGYTF. CDR3 in DNA: TGTGCCGGCAGTCCCAGTGAGCCTTACGGAAAGACCTATGGCTACACCTTC.

This clonotype has at least ten counts. The chain uses TRBV3-1 and TRBJ2-1; TRBD2 matches at 7 bases. Losses at the gene ends were 4 bases for V and 6 bases for J; bases not matched to a gene: 12. The germline gives CDR1 LGHDT, CDR2 YNNKEL (reference sequence). CDR3 length: 16 residues. The CDR3 bases are TGTGCCAGCAGCCGGGATGCCGCTAGCGGCGGCAATGAGCAGTTCTTC. Its protein is CASSRDAASGGNEQFF.